This TCR beta chain was profiled in a study of PD-L1 blockade in urothelial cancer. For the study at large: At 3 weeks after treatment start (second dose) and again at 6 weeks, blood was analyzed.

CDR1 is MDHEN and CDR2 is SYDVKM in the germline V gene. The ends were cut back, 3 bases at V and 2 bases at J, with 11 bases in the middle. This CDR3 is 14 amino acids long. Measured with immunoSEQ multiplex PCR; TCRdb has only the in-frame clones, and not every one. Of approximately 110,000 clones listed, around 82% are singletons. This specimen consisted of PBMCs, obtained around atezolizumab (anti-PD-L1) treatment. This clonotype was obtained from a man aged 45-60 years with urothelial cancer. V and J are TRBV28 and TRBJ2-7, with unresolved D. The chain's CDR3 is CASSLSQFPYEQYF. CDR3 bases: TGTGCCAGCAGTTTGTCGCAGTTCCCCTACGAGCAGTACTTC.